The 6 T cell receptor beta chains in this list originate from one sample, sequenced in a study of beta chain features in type 1 diabetes. The sequenced template was cDNA made from the entire isolated RNA. Assay used: immunoSEQ multiplex PCR; TCRdb lists only in-frame clones, some missing. Among 200,000 to 250,000 clones listed, 9.5% to 13% were seen once. Sequencing was performed on central memory CD4+ T cells from blood. These receptors originate from a man between 18 and 35 years old in good health.

This clone has a handful of counts. V is TRBV29-1 and J is TRBJ1-1; 8 nucleotides match TRBD1. V was pared by 5 bases and J by 5 bases, with 4 bases of the junction left unmatched. The CDR3 length is 12 residues. The germline V gene has CDR1 SQVTM and CDR2 ANQGSEA. The CDR3 reads CSVRTGSTEAFF. The CDR3, as DNA: TGCAGCGTTAGGACAGGGTCGACTGAAGCTTTCTTT.

This clone was seen only a few times. The CDR3 nucleotides read TGTGCCAGCAGCTTTTCCTCTAGCACAGATACGCAGTATTTT. It is translated as CASSFSSSTDTQYF. This sequence joins TRBV7-9 and TRBJ2-3; D call uncertain. Trimming removed 3 bases at V and 0 bases at J, with 7 bases between. Germline V lookup: CDR1 SEHNR, CDR2 FQNEAQ (reference sequence). The CDR3 loop spans 14 amino acids.

This clone was observed a few times. The chain couples TRBV5-1 to TRBJ2-1; D not resolved. V lost 0 bases, J lost 3 bases, and 10 bases lay in between. Germline V gene lookup returns CDR1 SGHRS and CDR2 YFSETQ. The length of the CDR3 is 15 residues. The CDR3 bases are TGCGCCAGCAGCTTGGTGCCAGGAGACTACAATGAGCAGTTCTTC. Its translation: CASSLVPGDYNEQFF.

For this clone: Other nucleotide sequences from this sample produce the same CDR3. V gene TRBV28 combines with J gene TRBJ1-4; 7 bases line up with TRBD1. The CDR3 has 14 amino acids. V lost 2 bases and J lost 7; bases outside the gene matches: 4. The germline V gene encodes CDR1 MDHEN and CDR2 SYDVKM. The CDR3 region has the DNA TGTGCCAGCAGTTTAGTAGGGGGCGGTGAAAAACTGTTTTTT. This encodes CASSLVGGGEKLFF. Full variable domain (missing parts from reference TRBV28 and TRBJ1-4): DVKVTQSSRYLVKRTGEKVFLECVQDMDHENMFWYRQDPGLGLRLIYFSYDVKMKEKGDIPEGYSVSREKKERFSLILESASTNQTSMYLCASSLVGGGEKLFFGSGTQLSVL.

The chain is built from TRBV21-1 and TRBJ2-1; the table's D call of TRBD2 was not tested on the DNA. TRBV21-1 is labeled a pseudogene. The CDR3 contains 15 residues. CDR3 sequence (DNA): TGTGCCAGCAGCAAAAGCGGGACTAGCGACAATGAGCAGTTCTTC. Translating it yields CASSKSGTSDNEQFF.

This clone occurred many times. This chain uses TRBV15 with TRBJ2-1; 13 positions agree with TRBD2. The junction had 5 bases not matched to a gene; V was cut back by 7 bases and J by 2 bases. The CDR3 sequence is 16 residues long. Germline CDR1 LNHNV, CDR2 YYDKDF (reference sequence). CDR3 sequence: CATTRLAGGTYNEQFF. The CDR3 region has the DNA TGTGCCACCACCCGACTAGCGGGAGGTACCTACAATGAGCAGTTCTTC. Drawing the rest from reference TRBV15 and TRBJ2-1, the complete variable domain is DAMVIQNPRYQVTQFGKPVTLSCSQTLNHNVMYWYQQKSSQAPKLLFHYYDKDFNNEADTPDNFQSRRPNTSFCFLDIRSPGLGDTAMYLCATTRLAGGTYNEQFFGPGTRLTVL.